The 20 T cell receptor beta chains reported below all come from one sample, sequenced in a study of tumor and adjacent non-tumor tissue in lung cancer. No cell sorting was done before RNA was extracted from the tissue. A modified ARM-PCR protocol with three rounds of nested PCR amplified TCRbeta. Each CDR3 protein is one row after TCRdb ran MiXCR on the multiplex PCR reads. This table holds tens of thousands of distinct CDR3 sequences, around 60% found once. The sequencing sample was made of lung tumor tissue. The receptor source for this set is a man aged 50-59 years with non-small cell lung cancer.

This clonotype has a count of ten or more. The chain links TRBV5-5 to TRBJ1-1; D uncertain. The CDR3 runs 13 residues. Germline CDR1 SGHKS, CDR2 YYEKEE (reference sequence). The V gene lost 4 bases and the J gene lost 1 base, with 8 bases spanning the gap. The CDR3 here is CASSPGSNTEAFF. The CDR3 DNA is TGTGCCAGCAGCCCCGGGTCGAACACTGAAGCTTTCTTT.

Of note for this clonotype: This clone may be a read error of a much larger clone one base away. The chain uses TRBV6-5 and TRBJ2-5, with 8 bases matching TRBD1. The J call is doubtful: the DNA matches TRBJ2-1 better. CDR3 length equals 14 residues. CDR1 and CDR2 from the germline V gene are MNHEY and SVGAGI. CDR3 in DNA: TGTGCCAGCAGTTACGGTCAGGGGGCTTACGAGCAGTTCTTC. Protein: CASSYGQGAYEQFF.

This clonotype was seen ten or more times. The V and J genes are TRBV10-3 and TRBJ2-7; perhaps TRBD2 as D (6 bases). V lost 10 bases, J lost 1 base, and 14 bases lay in between. This CDR3 comprises 13 residues. CDR1 is ENHRY, CDR2 SYGVKD, per germline. The CDR3 nucleotides are TGTGCCACCACCGGGACTGGATCCTACGAGCAGTACTTC. Its translation: CATTGTGSYEQYF.

On this clonotype itself: Likely a read error: the CDR3 ends without its conserved phenylalanine or tryptophan. The genes are TRBV28 and TRBJ2-7; D perhaps matches TRBD2 (6 bases). Germline lookup yields CDR1 MDHEN and CDR2 SYDVKM. The CDR3 consists of 11 residues. V was clipped by 6 bases and J by 10 bases, with 13 bases between them. In DNA, the CDR3 is TGTGCCAGCAGGGGCGGGGCCGAACAGTACTCC. Translating gives CASRGGAEQYS.

On this clonotype: A single base separates this from a much larger clone, so it may be a read error. The chain links TRBV5-6 to TRBJ1-1; no clear D gene. Germline values: CDR1 SGHDT, CDR2 YYEEEE. This CDR3 is 15 amino acids long. V lost 4 bases and J 1 base, leaving 14 bases between the germline ends. The CDR3 spells CASSLDTAGNTEAFF. DNA for the CDR3: TGTGCCAGCAGCCTGGATACTGCAGGGAACACTGAAGCTTTCTTT.

This clonotype showed up just a few times. This rearrangement joins TRBV5-1 to TRBJ2-5, with 7 positions matching TRBD1. V dropped 5 bases and J dropped 1; count of bases not matched to a gene: 2. From germline, CDR1 is SGHRS and CDR2 YFSETQ. The CDR3 sequence is 13 residues long. The CDR3 DNA reads TGCGCCAGCAGGACAGGGCTCCAAGAGACCCAGTACTTC. This gives the protein CASRTGLQETQYF.

V gene TRBV2 combines with J gene TRBJ2-1, with D possibly being TRBD2 (5 bases). Germline assignment: CDR1 SNHLY and CDR2 FYNNEI. Trimming cost V 6 bases and J 4 bases, with 10 bases left between them. The CDR3 covers 13 residues. CDR3 amino acids: CASSVGEYNEQFF. CDR3 coding DNA: TGTGCCAGCAGCGTGGGAGAATACAATGAGCAGTTCTTC.

This chain links TRBV29-1 with TRBJ2-3, with D perhaps TRBD2 (5 bases). This CDR3 contains 15 residues. Trimming left V 4 bases short and J 7 bases short, with 21 bases between. CDR1 and CDR2 from the germline V gene are SQVTM and ANQGSEA. In DNA, the CDR3 is TGCAGCGTTGTGAAGTGGGAGACGTTCCCATATACGCAGTATTTT. It encodes CSVVKWETFPYTQYF.

This clonotype has a count of ten or more. J is TRBJ1-2 and V is TRBV20-1, with a weak D call TRBD1 (6 bases). Germline assignment: CDR1 DFQATT and CDR2 SNEGSKA (reference sequence). The CDR3 is 15 residues long. V gave up 6 bases and J gave up 5 bases, with 22 bases separating them. CDR3 DNA: TGCAGTGCGGTATTCGCAGGGGCCGCCGGGTATGGCTACACCTTC. Translated, it gives CSAVFAGAAGYGYTF.

The rearrangement joins TRBV30 to TRBJ1-5; D uncertain. The length of the CDR3 is 13 residues. V lost 5 bases to trimming and J lost 1 base, with 9 bases between them. Looked up from germline, CDR1 is GTSNPN and CDR2 is SVGIG (reference sequence). The CDR3 nucleotides read TGTGCCTGGGCCAGACAAAGCAATCAGCCCCAGCATTTT. Translating gives CAWARQSNQPQHF. The variable domain in full, completed from reference TRBV30 and TRBJ1-5, reads SQTIHQWPATLVQPVGSPLSLECTVEGTSNPNLYWYRQAAGRGLQLLFYSVGIGQISSEVPQNLSASRPQDRQFILSSKKLLLSDSGFYLCAWARQSNQPQHFGDGTRLSIL.

A single count supports this clonotype. The CDR3 ends on some other residue instead of the conserved phenylalanine or tryptophan, so this is likely a read error. The V gene is TRBV14, the J gene TRBJ1-1; no definite D call. Germline V gives CDR1 SGHDN, CDR2 FVKESK. CDR3 length equals 13 residues. The CDR3 bases are TGTGCCAGCAGTCAAGATCTGAACACTGAAGCTTTCCTT. It yields the protein CASSQDLNTEAFL.

Ten or more counts support this clonotype. The chain recombines TRBV12-3 or TRBV12-4 with TRBJ1-5; D unclear. This CDR3 has 16 amino acids. The V end lost 1 base, the J end lost 0 bases, and 10 bases lay between the germline ends. CDR3 sequence (DNA): TGTGCCAGCAGTTTAGAGGGCAGTTATAGCAATCAGCCCCAGCATTTT. Protein: CASSLEGSYSNQPQHF.

Concerning this clonotype itself: A much larger clone differs by one base, so this may be a read error. V is TRBV28 and J is TRBJ1-5; D remains unclear. V lost 2 bases to trimming and J lost 3 bases, with 11 bases between them. CDR1 and CDR2 (germline): MDHEN, SYDVKM. The CDR3 consists of 15 residues. The CDR3 region has the DNA TGTGCCAGCAGTTTACCTGACGGCCTCAATCAGCCCCAGCATTTT. Its protein is CASSLPDGLNQPQHF.

This clonotype has more than one count but fewer than ten. This chain joins TRBV5-4 and TRBJ2-6; TRBD2 aligns across 7 bases. V shed 0 bases, J shed 1 base, and the junction held 7 bases outside the gene matches. The CDR3 has 18 residues. Looked up from germline, CDR1 is SGHNT and CDR2 is YYREEE (reference sequence). The CDR3 sequence: CASSLGGGPNSGANVLTF. The CDR3 DNA sequence: TGTGCCAGCAGCTTGGGGGGAGGGCCGAATTCTGGGGCCAACGTCCTGACTTTC.

Remarks on this clonotype: This may arise from a read error, as a much more abundant clone is one base away. The gene calls are TRBV6-1 and TRBJ2-6; perhaps TRBD1 as D (6 bases). Trimming took 6 bases from V and 5 from J, leaving 14 bases between them. The germline V gene encodes CDR1 MNHNS and CDR2 SASEGT. This CDR3 is 15 amino acids long. The CDR3 loop reads CASSRGGSWANVLTF. In DNA form, the CDR3 reads TGTGCCAGCAGCCGAGGGGGATCTTGGGCCAACGTCCTGACTTTC.

Turning to this clonotype: At one end, the junction sequence differs from germline, possibly due to a read error. V and J are TRBV28 and TRBJ2-1; TRBD1 matches 8 bases. The CDR3 runs 15 residues. Germline V gene sequence: CDR1 MDHEN, CDR2 SYDVKM. The CDR3: CASSFGQGTYNEQFF. CDR3 nucleotide sequence: TGTGCCAGCAGTTTTGGACAGGGTACCTATAATGAGCAGTTCTTC.

A note on this clonotype: Its ends do not fully match the called genes, so a read error is possible. The chain couples TRBV5-6 to TRBJ2-3, with a possible D match to TRBD1 (5 bases). CDR1 and CDR2 from the germline V gene are SGHDT and YYEEEE. The CDR3 consists of 16 residues. CDR3 loop: CTSSAYWWTHTDTQYF. Written as DNA, the CDR3 is TGTACCAGCAGCGCTTACTGGTGGACACACACAGATACGCAGTATTTT. The variable domain in full, with the rest retrieved from reference TRBV5-6 and TRBJ2-3, is DAGVTQSPTHLIKTRGQQVTLRCSPKSGHDTVSWYQQALGQGPQFIFQYYEEEERQRGNFPDRFSGHQFPNYSSELNVNALLLGDSALYLCTSSAYWWTHTDTQYFGPGTRLTVL.

With regard to this clonotype: A much larger clone is a single base away; this may be a read error. The chain couples TRBV5-1 to TRBJ2-3, with D uncertain. With 6 bases removed from V and 0 bases from J, the gap between germline ends came to 14 bases. Germline values: CDR1 SGHRS, CDR2 YFSETQ. This CDR3 region has 15 residues. The CDR3 coding sequence is TGCGCCAGCACCATCGGCGGACCAAGCACAGATACGCAGTATTTT. It codes for CASTIGGPSTDTQYF. Using reference TRBV5-1 and TRBJ2-3 for the parts outside the CDR3, the full variable domain is KAGVTQTPRYLIKTRGQQVTLSCSPISGHRSVSWYQQTPGQGLQFLFEYFSETQRNKGNFPGRFSGRQFSNSRSEMNVSTLELGDSALYLCASTIGGPSTDTQYFGPGTRLTVL.

CDR3 in amino acids: CSAMIGVEQYF. The CDR3 DNA sequence: TGCAGTGCAATGATAGGGGTCGAGCAGTACTTC. This chain uses TRBV29-1 with TRBJ2-7, with a tentative D call TRBD1 (5 bases). From germline, CDR1 is SQVTM and CDR2 ANQGSEA. CDR3 length: 11 residues.

The chain is built from TRBV13 and TRBJ2-2; D is unresolved. V was pared by 7 bases and J by 1 base, with 7 bases between. This CDR3 has 13 amino acids. Germline V gene lookup returns CDR1 PRHDT and CDR2 FYEKMQ (reference sequence). CDR3 in amino acids: CASMDGNTGELFF. CDR3 nucleotide sequence: TGTGCCAGCATGGACGGGAACACCGGGGAGCTGTTTTTT.